Below are 21 T cell receptor beta chains sequenced from a single sample in a study of blood T cell repertoires in COVID-19. TCRdb keeps only in-frame clones here, not all; method: immunoSEQ multiplex PCR. In the table there are tens of thousands of clones, under 85% of which are singletons. The sample was peripheral blood. These receptors all stem from an elderly woman with acute or convalescent COVID-19.

The chain has TRBV6-4 and TRBJ1-1, with no clear D. Germline CDR1 MRHNA, CDR2 SNTAGT. The CDR3 is 13 residues long. V dropped 7 bases and J dropped 1 base, with 10 bases sitting between them. The CDR3 protein is CASKFGPNTEAFF. The CDR3 nucleotides read TGTGCCAGCAAATTTGGGCCGAACACTGAAGCTTTCTTT.

The V gene is TRBV28, the J gene TRBJ1-3; no definite D call. The CDR3 runs to 13 residues. Germline CDR1 reads MDHEN; CDR2 reads SYDVKM. V gave up 3 bases and J gave up 5 bases, with 8 bases separating them. The CDR3 sequence is CASSFNSRNTIYF. DNA of the CDR3: TGTGCCAGCAGTTTTAACAGCAGAAACACCATATATTTT.

The chain couples TRBV7-2 to TRBJ2-5; 8 bases are a match to TRBD2. The CDR3 runs to 15 residues. The germline gives CDR1 SGHTA, CDR2 FQGNSA. J gave up 1 base and V 5 bases, and 6 bases lay outside the gene matches. The CDR3 nucleotides read TGTGCCAGCAGCACCCCGGCGGGGGGCCAAGAGACCCAGTACTTC. This encodes CASSTPAGGQETQYF.

The V gene is TRBV6-2 or TRBV6-3, the J gene TRBJ2-5, with TRBD2 matching 14 bases. Germline V lookup: CDR1 MNHEY, CDR2 SVGEGT. V dropped 0 bases and J dropped 3; count of bases not matched to a gene: 0. The CDR3 is 16 residues long. CDR3 residues: CASSYSGLAGEETQYF. The CDR3 coding sequence is TGTGCCAGCAGTTACTCGGGACTAGCGGGAGAAGAGACCCAGTACTTC.

The chain carries TRBV4-1 and TRBJ2-3, with a weak D call TRBD2 (5 bases). Germline V gene lookup returns CDR1 MGHRA and CDR2 YSYEKL. V lost 4 bases, J lost 4 bases, and 12 bases lay in between. The CDR3 has 14 residues. The CDR3 DNA sequence: TGCGCCAGCAGCCCTAGCAGATTGGCAGATACGCAGTATTTT. This translates into CASSPSRLADTQYF.

This chain joins TRBV19 and TRBJ2-5; 10 bases line up with TRBD2. There are 19 residues in the CDR3. Germline V gives CDR1 LNHDA, CDR2 SQIVND (reference sequence). With V trimmed by 1 base and J by 5 bases, 16 bases remained unmatched. The CDR3: CASSIVLRAGGPHWETQYF. In DNA, the CDR3 is TGTGCCAGTAGTATAGTATTAAGAGCGGGAGGGCCTCATTGGGAGACCCAGTACTTC.

This clone occurred a few times. V gene TRBV19 combines with J gene TRBJ2-7; TRBD2 matches at 15 bases. The CDR3 has 15 amino acids. The V segment lost 7 bases and the J segment 6 bases; nucleotides outside the gene matches: 7. Germline CDR1 reads LNHDA; CDR2 reads SQIVND (reference sequence). The CDR3 spells CASTAGTSGRFEQYF. The CDR3 DNA reads TGTGCCAGTACCGCCGGGACTAGCGGGAGGTTCGAGCAGTACTTC.

J is TRBJ2-2 and V is TRBV19; 9 bases line up with TRBD1. From germline, CDR1 is LNHDA and CDR2 SQIVND (reference sequence). The CDR3 covers 15 residues. J was trimmed by 1 base and V by 4 bases; bases with no gene match: 1. The CDR3 nucleotides read TGTGCCAGTAGTACGGACAGGGGGAACACCGGGGAGCTGTTTTTT. Amino acid sequence: CASSTDRGNTGELFF.

V is TRBV28 and J is TRBJ2-3; 7 nucleotides agree with TRBD2. The germline CDR1 and CDR2 sequences are MDHEN and SYDVKM. The junction had 29 bases not matched to a gene; V was cut back by 8 bases and J by 6 bases. CDR3 length: 20 residues. CDR3 nucleotide sequence: TGTGCCAGCCGCTTCTCCGGGGGGACTCACCGCGGAAAGTACGTCGATACGCAGTATTTT. It translates to CASRFSGGTHRGKYVDTQYF.

The chain uses TRBV10-3 and TRBJ2-7, with 12 nucleotides matching TRBD1. V gave up 4 bases and J gave up 2 bases; unmatched junction bases: 0. The CDR3 totals 14 residues. CDR1 is ENHRY and CDR2 is SYGVKD in the germline V gene. CDR3 loop: CAISGDRGPYEQYF. The CDR3 nucleotides read TGTGCCATCAGTGGGGACAGGGGGCCCTACGAGCAGTACTTC.

This clone appeared a few times. The V call is TRBV6-5, the J call TRBJ1-1; weak D call: TRBD1 (5 bases). Germline CDR1 MNHEY, CDR2 SVGAGI. The CDR3 loop spans 13 amino acids. Trimming removed 4 bases at V and 4 bases at J, with 10 bases between. CDR3 region: CASSSGGITEAFF. CDR3 bases: TGTGCCAGCAGTTCCGGGGGAATCACTGAAGCTTTCTTT.

This clone showed up just once. V gene TRBV19 combines with J gene TRBJ2-4; TRBD1 matches at 8 bases. This CDR3 has 18 residues. Looked up from germline, CDR1 is LNHDA and CDR2 is SQIVND (reference sequence). V was pared by 3 bases and J by 1 base, with 11 bases of the junction left unmatched. The CDR3 reads CASSIPDGQGLAKNIQYF. The CDR3 DNA is TGTGCCAGTAGTATTCCAGATGGACAGGGACTTGCCAAAAACATTCAGTACTTC. Combining the CDR3 with reference TRBV19 and TRBJ2-4 gives the whole variable domain DGGITQSPKYLFRKEGQNVTLSCEQNLNHDAMYWYRQDPGQGLRLIYYSQIVNDFQKGDIAEGYSVSREKKESFPLTVTSAQKNPTAFYLCASSIPDGQGLAKNIQYFGAGTRLSVL.

The rearrangement links TRBV5-1 to TRBJ2-5; a possible D gene is TRBD2 (6 bases). The CDR3 covers 16 residues. Trimming stripped 3 bases from V and 1 base from J, with 16 bases between. In germline, CDR1 is SGHRS, CDR2 YFSETQ. The CDR3 loop is CASSSLPGVTQETQYF. CDR3 nucleotide sequence: TGCGCCAGCAGCTCCCTTCCGGGGGTTACCCAAGAGACCCAGTACTTC.

The rearrangement uses TRBV11-3 and TRBJ2-7, with D possibly matching TRBD1 (5 bases). The germline CDR1 and CDR2 sequences are SGHNT and YENEEA. The CDR3 covers 14 residues. The V end lost 3 bases, the J end lost 3 bases, and 12 bases lay between the germline ends. The CDR3 is CASSFATDSYEQYF. CDR3 DNA sequence: TGTGCCAGCAGCTTCGCGACAGACAGCTACGAGCAGTACTTC.

This chain links TRBV28 with TRBJ1-6; TRBD1 might be the D (5 bases). With 1 base removed from V and 9 bases from J, the gap between germline ends came to 10 bases. The CDR3 length is 14 residues. Germline lookup yields CDR1 MDHEN and CDR2 SYDVKM. CDR3 coding DNA: TGTGCCAGCAGTTTATTGCGCGGGGCTTCACCCCTCCACTTT. Translating it yields CASSLLRGASPLHF.

This chain connects TRBV6-5 to TRBJ1-3; no clear D. The germline V gene encodes CDR1 MNHEY and CDR2 SVGAGI. Trimming left V 6 bases short and J 1 base short, with 10 bases between. This CDR3 region has 14 residues. The CDR3 reads CASRRGSSGNTIYF. For the CDR3, the DNA is TGTGCCAGCAGAAGAGGGTCTTCTGGAAACACCATATATTTT.

The chain has TRBV5-1 and TRBJ2-5; 10 bases are a match to TRBD2. Germline CDR1 SGHRS, CDR2 YFSETQ. V lost 4 bases to trimming and J lost 5 bases; unmatched junction nucleotides: 8. The CDR3 is 15 amino acids. CDR3 nucleotide sequence: TGCGCCAGCAGCGGAAGCGGGAGGGCCGGGGAGACCCAGTACTTC. Translated: CASSGSGRAGETQYF.

There are a few counts of this clone. CDR3 nucleotides: TGTGCCAGCTCCCAAGAGGTTGGCACGCAGTATTTT. Encoded protein: CASSQEVGTQYF. The V gene is TRBV6-5, the J gene TRBJ2-3; D uncertain. Trimming left V 8 bases short and J 9 bases short, with 15 bases between. Looked up from germline, CDR1 is MNHEY and CDR2 is SVGAGI. This CDR3 is built from 12 residues.

V is TRBV11-1 and J is TRBJ1-4; a possible D gene is TRBD1 (6 bases). The CDR3 is 14 residues long. CDR1 is SGHAT, CDR2 FQDESV, per germline (reference sequence). Trimming cost V 6 bases and J 5 bases, with 13 bases left between them. As DNA, the CDR3 is TGTGCCAGCAGTTCGGGACACCGGAATGAAAAACTGTTTTTT. Protein product: CASSSGHRNEKLFF. Based on the CDR3 plus reference TRBV11-1 and TRBJ1-4, the full variable domain is EAEVAQSPRYKITEKSQAVAFWCDPISGHATLYWYRQILGQGPELLVQFQDESVVDDSQLPKDRFSAERLKGVDSTLKIQPAELGDSAMYLCASSSGHRNEKLFFGSGTQLSVL.

The chain uses TRBV5-1 and TRBJ2-3, with 10 bases lining up with TRBD1. CDR3 length equals 16 residues. Germline assignment: CDR1 SGHRS and CDR2 YFSETQ. Germline trimming cut 0 bases from V and 1 base from J; bases unmatched to any gene: 2. The CDR3 is CASSLAGTGGTDTQYF. CDR3 sequence (DNA): TGCGCCAGCAGCTTGGCCGGGACAGGGGGCACAGATACGCAGTATTTT.

The chain is built from TRBV7-6 and TRBJ2-5; unclear D gene. CDR3 size: 12 residues. The germline V and J ends were trimmed by 2 bases and 3 bases, with 4 bases remaining between them. Germline CDR1 is SGHVS and CDR2 is FNYEAQ. The CDR3 DNA is TGTGCCAGCAGCTTACTAGAAGAGACCCAGTACTTC. Its protein is CASSLLEETQYF.